A single sample is the source of the 21 T cell receptor beta chains below, sequenced in a study of breast tumors, draining lymph nodes, adjacent tissues. Axillary draining lymph nodes of breast cancer patients supplied the node samples. TCRdb re-derived calls from the multiplex PCR reads in MiXCR, one entry per CDR3 protein. Altogether roughly 260,000 distinct CDR3 sequences are present, under 35% being singletons, with the ten largest covering about 1.2%. The sample was axillary lymph node tissue. The receptors shown here come from a female donor with breast cancer. Some clones in this sample may be carry-over from other donors' samples.

In the case of this clonotype: One junction end does not reproduce the germline sequence, and a read error may be involved. The chain employs TRBV6-5 and TRBJ1-1; possibly TRBD1 for D (5 bases). This CDR3 is built from 11 residues. Per the germline V gene, CDR1 is MNHEY and CDR2 is SVGAGI. The CDR3 sequence: CASSYGAGAFF. Here the CDR3 DNA reads TGTGCCAGCAGTTACGGGGCGGGAGCTTTCTTC.

Concerning this clonotype itself: A much larger clonotype is one base distant, so this may be a read error. The CDR3 DNA sequence: TGTGCCAGCAGCCAAGTTGATTCCGGCTATGGCTACGCCTTC. This codes for CASSQVDSGYGYAF. The chain links TRBV3-1 to TRBJ1-2; no reliable D call. CDR1 LGHDT and CDR2 YNNKEL come from the germline V gene (reference sequence). The CDR3 length is 14 residues.

The chain employs TRBV24-1 and TRBJ1-2; maybe TRBD1 (6 bases). Germline V gene lookup returns CDR1 KGHDR and CDR2 SFDVKD. V was cut by 7 bases and J by 5 bases, with 19 bases left in between. The CDR3 length is 15 residues. The CDR3: CATSPGTPDKYGYTF. CDR3 sequence (DNA): TGTGCCACCAGCCCGGGGACACCGGATAAGTATGGCTACACCTTC.

This clonotype was found many times. This chain uses TRBV29-1 with TRBJ2-1; 7 bases match TRBD2. J lost 5 bases, V lost 3 bases, and 7 bases had no gene match. The CDR3 is 14 residues long. Looked up from germline, CDR1 is SQVTM and CDR2 is ANQGSEA. CDR3: CSVEGGSLNNEQFF. CDR3 nucleotides: TGCAGCGTTGAGGGCGGGAGTCTTAACAATGAGCAGTTCTTC.

As to this clonotype: This likely comes from a read error, as the CDR3 has no conserved phenylalanine or tryptophan at its end. The chain has TRBV24-1 and TRBJ2-1; 7 bases agree with TRBD2. This CDR3 is 13 amino acids long. With V trimmed by 4 bases and J by 8 bases, 4 bases remained unmatched. Per germline, CDR1 KGHDR and CDR2 SFDVKD. The CDR3, as DNA: TGTGCCACCAGTGACCTCCGGGGGGATGAGCAGTTCCTC. The encoded protein is CATSDLRGDEQFL.

This clonotype was seen repeatedly, ten times or more. The chain recombines TRBV11-2 with TRBJ2-7; 8 bases align to TRBD2. With 2 bases clipped from V and 4 bases from J, the junction kept 7 bases outside the gene matches. Germline CDR1 SGHAT, CDR2 FQNNGV. The CDR3 spans 15 residues. For the CDR3, the DNA is TGTGCCAGCAGCTTACTTAGCGGGGCTTTTTACGAGCAGTACTTC. Encoded protein: CASSLLSGAFYEQYF.

Note on this clonotype: A read error may be the cause here, since a much bigger clone is one base away. This chain uses TRBV5-1 with TRBJ2-1; 10 bases are shared with TRBD1. This CDR3 is 13 amino acids long. Germline V lookup: CDR1 SGHRS, CDR2 YFSETQ. CDR3: CASVPTGGHDQFF. CDR3 sequence (DNA): TGCGCCAGCGTGCCGACAGGGGGCCATGACCAGTTCTTC.

The table lists this clonotype with a few counts. CDR3 nucleotide sequence: TGTGCCAGCAGCCCCAGTCCCGACAGGGGGTTCGGGGAGCTGTTTTTT. Translated, it gives CASSPSPDRGFGELFF. The gene calls are TRBV6-2 or TRBV6-3 and TRBJ2-2, with TRBD1 identical over 9 bases. Germline-derived CDR1 and CDR2 are MNHEY and SVGEGT. The CDR3 is 16 amino acids. With 6 bases clipped from V and 7 bases from J, the junction kept 12 bases outside the gene matches.

The rearrangement uses TRBV15 and TRBJ2-1; no reliable D call. The CDR3 consists of 16 residues. Germline CDR1 and CDR2: LNHNV and YYDKDF (reference sequence). The V end was cut by 0 bases, the J end by 4 bases, with 13 bases between. Here the CDR3 DNA reads TGTGCCACCAGCAGAGAAAAAGGGCGGCGGTACAATGAGCAGTTCTTC. It is translated as CATSREKGRRYNEQFF.

This clonotype showed up just once. The chain links TRBV7-2 to TRBJ1-4, with no clear D. Germline V gene sequence: CDR1 SGHTA, CDR2 FQGNSA. Deletions cut 1 base from V and 16 bases from J, with 10 bases between. The CDR3 consists of 11 residues. CDR3 DNA sequence: TGTGCCAGCAGCTTAGTCGGCGCCGGGTTTTTT. This codes for CASSLVGAGFF.

The J gene is TRBJ1-1, the V gene TRBV9; TRBD1 matches at 9 bases. The germline V gene has CDR1 SGDLS and CDR2 YYNGEE. The CDR3 contains 15 residues. With 2 bases clipped from V and 6 bases from J, the junction kept 8 bases outside the gene matches. DNA of the CDR3: TGTGCCAGCAGCGTCGGGACAGGGTTTTTCGCTGAAGCTTTCTTT. Translated: CASSVGTGFFAEAFF.

Points on this clonotype: Its ends do not fully match the called genes, so a read error is possible. The chain carries TRBV25-1 and TRBJ2-7; 13 bases map to TRBD2. This CDR3 has 18 residues. The germline CDR1 and CDR2 sequences are MGHDK and SYGVNS. Written as DNA, the CDR3 is TGTGCCAGCAGTGGGCCCTGGACTAGCGGGAGAAACGGCTACGAGCAGTGCTTC. Translated: CASSGPWTSGRNGYEQCF.

This clonotype was seen a few times. The rearrangement joins TRBV6-5 to TRBJ2-6; 8 bases are shared with TRBD1. Germline V gene lookup returns CDR1 MNHEY and CDR2 SVGAGI. This CDR3 comprises 17 residues. V was clipped by 5 bases and J by 0 bases; unmatched bases: 6. CDR3 residues: CASSHGTGDSGANVLTF. CDR3 sequence (DNA): TGTGCCAGCAGTCACGGGACAGGAGACTCTGGGGCCAACGTCCTGACTTTC.

This clonotype was observed a few times. This rearrangement joins TRBV28 to TRBJ1-5, with 9 nucleotides matching TRBD1. The CDR3 totals 17 residues. V lost 6 bases to trimming and J lost 0 bases; unmatched junction nucleotides: 9. Germline V CDR1 and CDR2: MDHEN, SYDVKM. This chain's CDR3 is CASSKPGTGYSNQPQHF. The CDR3 nucleotides are TGTGCCAGCAGCAAGCCCGGGACAGGGTATAGCAATCAGCCCCAGCATTTT.

In this sample, this clonotype turned up a few times. Given a much more abundant clone one base away, this may be a read error. The CDR3 ends on some other residue instead of the conserved phenylalanine or tryptophan, so this is likely a read error. No DNA is shown, since the ends of the CDR3 on it are uncertain; the CDR3 is the one TCRdb lists. The chain employs TRBV6-4 and TRBJ1-2; the table's D gene call, TRBD1, was not cross checked with the DNA. The germline V gene has CDR1 MRHNA and CDR2 SNTAGT. The CDR3 is 11 amino acids in total, end residues counted. The CDR3 region is CASSKGRDITL.

This clonotype was counted many times. The V and J genes are TRBV20-1 and TRBJ2-1; D is perhaps TRBD1 (6 bases). The germline V gene has CDR1 DFQATT and CDR2 SNEGSKA (reference sequence). The CDR3 extends over 17 amino acids. Between the trimmed V and J ends, which lost 1 base and 6 bases, there was a span of 22 bases. CDR3 sequence (DNA): TGCAGTGCTAGAGGAAGGACGGCCCGGACAGCTGCCAATGAGCAGTTCTTC. Its translation is CSARGRTARTAANEQFF.

This clonotype showed up many times. This chain connects TRBV20-1 to TRBJ2-2; either TRBD1 or TRBD2 may supply D (5 bases each). Trimming removed 4 bases at V and 0 bases at J, with 27 bases between. The CDR3 contains 20 residues. CDR1 and CDR2 (germline): DFQATT, SNEGSKA (reference sequence). Here the CDR3 DNA reads TGCAGTGCTACAGGTGTCCCCGGGGCCCGAAACCACGCGAACACCGGGGAGCTGTTTTTT. This encodes CSATGVPGARNHANTGELFF.

This clonotype has ten or more counts. The V call is TRBV6-5, the J call TRBJ1-2; no clear D. CDR1 is MNHEY, CDR2 SVGAGI, per germline. This CDR3 contains 14 residues. The V end lost 0 bases, the J end lost 2 bases, and 7 bases lay between the germline ends. The CDR3 loop is CASSYSNSNYGYTF. The CDR3, as DNA: TGTGCCAGCAGTTACTCCAACTCGAACTATGGCTACACCTTC.

This clonotype was detected once. This may be a read error, as it is one base from a much larger clone. The J gene is TRBJ2-1, the V gene TRBV11-3, with TRBD2 matching 9 bases. V gave up 2 bases and J gave up 7 bases; unmatched junction bases: 6. CDR1 SGHNT and CDR2 YENEEA come from the germline V gene. The CDR3 has 15 residues. In DNA form, the CDR3 reads TGTGCCAGCAGCTTAAGTCTAGCGGGACAGAATGAGCAGTTCTTC. It is translated as CASSLSLAGQNEQFF.

This CDR3 reads CASSQVLPRGYEQYF. In DNA form, the CDR3 reads TGTGCCAGCAGCCAAGTTCTCCCTAGGGGATACGAGCAGTACTTC. The J gene is TRBJ2-7, the V gene TRBV3-2; the table's D call, TRBD2, has no DNA check behind it. TRBV3-2 is deemed a pseudogene. The CDR3 covers 15 residues.

The chain combines TRBV28 with TRBJ2-7; the match to TRBD2 covers 11 bases. Germline V lookup: CDR1 MDHEN, CDR2 SYDVKM. J gave up 2 bases and V 8 bases, and 5 bases lay outside the gene matches. CDR3 length: 14 amino acids. The DNA of the CDR3 is TGTGCCAGCCTCGGGACTAGCGGACCCTACGAGCAGTACTTC. Its translation is CASLGTSGPYEQYF.